The table lists the clone carrying this T cell receptor (beta chain) with a few counts. Its antigen remains unidentified. The data derive from a study of CD8 T cells in ankylosing spondylitis. Broader study findings: What appeared characteristic of ankylosing spondylitis blood was a TCR beta motif of eight or nine highly homologous variants. The authors reported significant enrichment of disease-linked clones in matched ankylosing spondylitis synovial fluid. Prior literature has documented some motif variants in synovial fluid and blood from reactive arthritis.

In making TCR beta libraries, quantitative 5'-RACE with molecular barcodes was used. In TCRdb, the 5' RACE reads were re-called with MiXCR into one record per CDR3 protein. Here the sample spans 230,000 or so distinct CDR3 sequences, roughly 18% being singletons. The CDR3 is 13 amino acids. Trimming removed 1 base at V and 8 bases at J, with 9 bases between. CDR1 GTSNPN and CDR2 SVGIG come from the germline V gene (reference sequence). This TCR was recovered from a male donor with ankylosing spondylitis or in good health (not recorded which). The sequenced sample was blood, either unsorted or a sorted T cell fraction (not recorded which). The rearrangement joins TRBV30 to TRBJ2-6, with D possibly called TRBD1 or TRBD2 (5 bases each). The CDR3 DNA sequence: TGTGCCTGGAGTGAAGGGGACCCCAACGTCCTGACTTTC. The encoded protein is CAWSEGDPNVLTF.